One and the same sample provided the 22 T cell receptor beta chains below, sequenced in a study of shared clonotypes between healthy human individuals. Sequenced by immunoSEQ multiplex PCR; TCRdb stores in-frame clones only, minus some. Of more than 2 million clones detected, approximately 94% appear once; the ten largest clones hold 1% to 1.3%. Naive-designated CD8 cells lacked CD45RO, were positively enriched for CCR7, and omitted terminally differentiated effector memory CD45RA+ cells. Source material: naive CD8+ T cells sorted from blood. The receptors shown here come from a man aged 18 to 35 in good health.

The V call is TRBV27, the J call TRBJ2-2; 7 bases align to TRBD1. Unmatched junction bases numbered 4, after V lost 5 bases and J lost 4 bases. Germline-derived CDR1 and CDR2 are MNHEY and SMNVEV (reference sequence). CDR3 length equals 14 residues. CDR3 in amino acids: CASSGTEPTGELFF. The CDR3 nucleotides read TGTGCCAGCAGTGGGACAGAGCCCACCGGGGAGCTGTTTTTT.

The V gene is TRBV4-1, the J gene TRBJ2-3, with 13 bases that match TRBD2. Looked up from germline, CDR1 is MGHRA and CDR2 is YSYEKL. With 3 bases clipped from V and 5 bases from J, the junction kept 11 bases outside the gene matches. This CDR3 has 18 amino acids. In DNA, the CDR3 is TGCGCCAGCAGCCAGGTACTAGCGGGAGGGCCCTCCGGAGATACGCAGTATTTT. This sequence encodes CASSQVLAGGPSGDTQYF.

Comment on this clone: With a much larger clone just one base away, this may be a read error. The V call is TRBV30, the J call TRBJ2-7; no firm D call. Germline CDR1 is GTSNPN and CDR2 is SVGIG (reference sequence). The CDR3 loop spans 11 amino acids. The CDR3 protein is CACSAADEQYF. The DNA of the CDR3 is TGTGCCTGTAGTGCCGCGGACGAGCAGTACTTC.

This clone was recorded once. This chain joins TRBV15 and TRBJ1-5; D gene unclear. CDR1 is LNHNV and CDR2 is YYDKDF in the germline V gene (reference sequence). This CDR3 has 15 amino acids. The V end lost 0 bases, the J end lost 3 bases, and 9 bases lay between the germline ends. The CDR3 here is CATSRDYSDNQPQHF. The CDR3 region has the DNA TGTGCCACCAGCAGAGATTATTCAGACAATCAGCCCCAGCATTTT.

On this clone: The identical CDR3 is also encoded by other nucleotide sequences in the sample. The chain employs TRBV6-5 and TRBJ2-1; D gene uncertain. The germline gives CDR1 MNHEY, CDR2 SVGAGI. The CDR3 totals 15 residues. V was shortened by 3 bases and J by 4 bases, with 13 bases between the two germline ends. CDR3 region: CASSYSAGAYNEQFF. The CDR3 bases are TGTGCCAGCAGTTATTCGGCAGGCGCTTACAATGAGCAGTTCTTC.

This rearrangement joins TRBV30 to TRBJ1-4, with a tentative D call TRBD1 (5 bases). In germline, CDR1 is GTSNPN, CDR2 SVGIG (reference sequence). Trimming pared 1 base from V and 0 bases from J, leaving 9 bases between. This CDR3 contains 15 residues. CDR3 residues: CAWSASGATNEKLFF. The CDR3 coding sequence is TGTGCCTGGAGTGCTTCGGGGGCAACTAATGAAAAACTGTTTTTT.

The chain has TRBV7-9 and TRBJ1-4, with D possibly TRBD1 on 5 matching bases. V lost 7 bases and J 5 bases, leaving 17 bases between the germline ends. This CDR3 is built from 15 residues. From germline, CDR1 is SEHNR and CDR2 FQNEAQ (reference sequence). DNA for the CDR3: TGTGCCAGCACTCCCCCTCGGGGGGGGAATGAAAAACTGTTTTTT. Its translation is CASTPPRGGNEKLFF.

The genes are TRBV7-9 and TRBJ2-7, with 9 positions matching TRBD2. Trimming removed 1 base from V and 6 bases from J; junction bases left unmatched: 1. Germline V lookup: CDR1 SEHNR, CDR2 FQNEAQ (reference sequence). The CDR3 length is 13 residues. CDR3 sequence reads: CASSLGGGVEQYF. CDR3 bases: TGTGCCAGCAGCTTAGGCGGGGGGGTCGAGCAGTACTTC. Looking up the rest from reference TRBV7-9 and TRBJ2-7 gives the full variable domain: DTGVSQNPRHKITKRGQNVTFRCDPISEHNRLYWYRQTLGQGPEFLTYFQNEAQLEKSRLLSDRFSAERPKGSFSTLEIQRTEQGDSAMYLCASSLGGGVEQYFGPGTRLTVT.

The chain uses TRBV6-1 and TRBJ2-7; 8 nucleotides line up with TRBD1. CDR1 and CDR2 (germline): MNHNS, SASEGT. This CDR3 spans 14 amino acids. Trimming took 0 bases from V and 5 from J; bases not matched to a gene: 3. CDR3: CASSEADREHEQYF. Here the CDR3 DNA reads TGTGCCAGCAGTGAAGCGGACAGGGAGCACGAGCAGTACTTC.

The chain uses TRBV6-5 and TRBJ2-7; D may be TRBD1 or TRBD2 (6 bases each). Looked up from germline, CDR1 is MNHEY and CDR2 is SVGAGI. Between the trimmed V and J ends, which lost 0 bases and 3 bases, there was a span of 15 bases. This CDR3 has 16 amino acids. The CDR3: CASSYSPQKGGYEQYF. CDR3 sequence (DNA): TGTGCCAGCAGTTACTCGCCTCAAAAGGGGGGCTACGAGCAGTACTTC.

The rearrangement uses TRBV10-3 and TRBJ2-2; D is possibly TRBD1 or TRBD2 (5 bases each). The CDR3 totals 13 residues. Germline CDR1 ENHRY, CDR2 SYGVKD. Trimming cost V 11 bases and J 0 bases, with 10 bases left between them. The CDR3 here is CASEGTNTGELFF. DNA for the CDR3: TGTGCCTCCGAGGGGACGAACACCGGGGAGCTGTTTTTT.

Details on this clone: This specimen includes other DNA sequences encoding the same CDR3. This chain connects TRBV7-9 to TRBJ2-7, with 9 bases lining up with TRBD1. The CDR3 consists of 14 residues. Trimming cost V 4 bases and J 4 bases; bases outside gene matches: 5. Germline lookup yields CDR1 SEHNR and CDR2 FQNEAQ (reference sequence). The CDR3 nucleotides read TGTGCCAGCAGCTCTGACAGGGGGTTGTACGAGCAGTACTTC. Protein sequence: CASSSDRGLYEQYF.

The J gene is TRBJ2-1, the V gene TRBV13, with 14 bases lining up with TRBD2. This CDR3 is built from 15 residues. CDR1 PRHDT and CDR2 FYEKMQ come from the germline V gene (reference sequence). V shed 5 bases and J 7 bases; nucleotides not matched to a gene: 4. CDR3 amino acids: CASSQTSGRGNEQFF. In DNA, the CDR3 is TGTGCCAGCAGCCAGACTAGCGGGAGGGGTAATGAGCAGTTCTTC.

The V and J genes are TRBV4-1 and TRBJ1-1, with TRBD1 as a possible D gene (6 bases). Germline lookup yields CDR1 MGHRA and CDR2 YSYEKL. The V end lost 4 bases, the J end lost 3 bases, and 12 bases lay between the germline ends. The CDR3 covers 14 residues. The CDR3 sequence: CASSPTGSDTEAFF. CDR3 DNA: TGCGCCAGCAGCCCTACAGGGTCGGACACTGAAGCTTTCTTT.

The chain employs TRBV5-1 and TRBJ1-1; 7 nucleotides align to TRBD1. The germline V gene has CDR1 SGHRS and CDR2 YFSETQ. With 3 bases clipped from V and 4 bases from J, the junction kept 12 bases outside the gene matches. The CDR3 is 16 residues long. The CDR3 loop is CASSSEPTGRGTEAFF. CDR3 nucleotides: TGCGCCAGCAGCTCCGAACCGACAGGGAGGGGCACTGAAGCTTTCTTT.

This chain joins TRBV7-6 and TRBJ2-5; 10 bases fit TRBD2. The J segment lost 2 bases and the V segment lost 5 bases, leaving 11 bases of the junction unmatched. Germline lookup yields CDR1 SGHVS and CDR2 FNYEAQ. This CDR3 spans 17 amino acids. The CDR3 is CASSLLGLAAPQETQYF. Here the CDR3 DNA reads TGTGCCAGCAGCCTTCTTGGACTAGCGGCCCCTCAAGAGACCCAGTACTTC.

The chain couples TRBV11-2 to TRBJ1-5; TRBD1 might be the D (5 bases). Germline V gene sequence: CDR1 SGHAT, CDR2 FQNNGV. Trimming stripped 5 bases from V and 7 bases from J, with 12 bases between. CDR3 length: 13 amino acids. CDR3: CASSRGGGQPQHF. The CDR3 DNA reads TGTGCCAGCAGCCGGGGGGGAGGGCAGCCCCAGCATTTT.

The chain has TRBV5-8 and TRBJ2-7; TRBD1 or TRBD2 may be the D gene (5 bases each). The ends were cut back, 4 bases at V and 0 bases at J, with 14 bases in the middle. The CDR3 has 15 amino acids. The germline gives CDR1 SGHTS, CDR2 YDEGEE. The CDR3 DNA is TGTGCCAGCAGCGTGAGCCCAGGGAGCTCCTACGAGCAGTACTTC. It is translated as CASSVSPGSSYEQYF.

This chain connects TRBV28 to TRBJ2-1; D may be TRBD1 or TRBD2 (5 bases each). Germline CDR1 is MDHEN and CDR2 is SYDVKM. Trimming left V 2 bases short and J 8 bases short, with 13 bases between. The CDR3 has 14 amino acids. CDR3 bases: TGTGCCAGCAGTTTAGGGGGTAACTGGCATGAGCAGTTCTTC. This gives the protein CASSLGGNWHEQFF. Supplemented by reference TRBV28 and TRBJ2-1, the full variable domain reads DVKVTQSSRYLVKRTGEKVFLECVQDMDHENMFWYRQDPGLGLRLIYFSYDVKMKEKGDIPEGYSVSREKKERFSLILESASTNQTSMYLCASSLGGNWHEQFFGPGTRLTVL.

V and J are TRBV9 and TRBJ1-6; D is possibly TRBD1 (6 bases). The CDR3 contains 14 residues. With 3 bases removed from V and 8 bases from J, the gap between germline ends came to 12 bases. Germline assignment: CDR1 SGDLS and CDR2 YYNGEE. Written as DNA, the CDR3 is TGTGCCAGCAGCGCCGAGGGGGTCGATTCACCCCTCCACTTT. It specifies CASSAEGVDSPLHF.

As for this clone: Other DNA sequences in the sample encode the same CDR3. J is TRBJ2-3 and V is TRBV10-1, with D unclear. Germline V gives CDR1 WNHNN, CDR2 SYGVQD (reference sequence). The CDR3 covers 14 residues. Trimming left V 6 bases short and J 0 bases short, with 10 bases between. CDR3 sequence (DNA): TGCGCCAGCAGCGACGCCAGGAGCACAGATACGCAGTATTTT. Translated: CASSDARSTDTQYF.

The rearrangement joins TRBV9 to TRBJ2-1; possible D gene TRBD1, 5 bases. Germline V gives CDR1 SGDLS, CDR2 YYNGEE. The CDR3 spans 12 residues. Trimming shortened V by 0 bases and J by 10 bases, and 8 bases separated the two germline ends. The CDR3 reads CASSVADTEQFF. The CDR3 nucleotides read TGTGCCAGCAGCGTAGCGGACACCGAGCAGTTCTTC.